This T cell receptor beta chain was captured by sequencing in a study of T cell responses to AZD1222 COVID-19 vaccine. For this clone: Its specificity is unknown. At one end the junction does not follow the germline gene, possibly because of a read error.

Study-wide findings and caveats: No day 14 peak samples; only post-peak repertoires were characterized. Recipients of two AZD1222 doses showed rising Spike-specific TCR breadth and depth. Most donors were white British, females outnumbered males, and clonal diversity was possibly underestimated.

The CDR3 runs to 15 residues. Germline CDR1 and CDR2: DFQATT and SNEGSKA (reference sequence). Using immunoSEQ multiplex PCR, the repertoire was profiled, and TCRdb retains in-frame clones only, with some absent. The table has some 120,000 clones, almost 95% seen once. The specimen was peripheral blood, collected 28 days after the second AZD1222 dose. The source of this sequence is an adult who received the AZD1222 COVID-19 vaccine. The V call is TRBV20-1, the J call TRBJ2-1, with 10 positions matching TRBD2. The DNA for the CDR3 is TGCAGTGCCAGTACCCCTAGCGGGAGCTACTATGAGCAGTTCTTC. It specifies CSASTPSGSYYEQFF.